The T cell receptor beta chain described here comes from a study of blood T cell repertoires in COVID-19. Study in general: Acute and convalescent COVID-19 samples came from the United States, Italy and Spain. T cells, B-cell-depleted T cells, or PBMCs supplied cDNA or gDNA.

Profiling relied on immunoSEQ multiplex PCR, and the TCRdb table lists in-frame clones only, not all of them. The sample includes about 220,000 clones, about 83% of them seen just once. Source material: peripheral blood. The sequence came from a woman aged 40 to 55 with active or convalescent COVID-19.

This chain's CDR3 is CASSVLSSGETQYF. The CDR3 coding sequence is TGTGCCAGCAGCGTTCTGTCCAGCGGGGAGACCCAGTACTTC. This sequence joins TRBV9 and TRBJ2-5; TRBD2 might be the D (6 bases). CDR3 length: 14 residues. V lost 2 bases and J 5 bases, leaving 13 bases between the germline ends. Germline V gene lookup returns CDR1 SGDLS and CDR2 YYNGEE.